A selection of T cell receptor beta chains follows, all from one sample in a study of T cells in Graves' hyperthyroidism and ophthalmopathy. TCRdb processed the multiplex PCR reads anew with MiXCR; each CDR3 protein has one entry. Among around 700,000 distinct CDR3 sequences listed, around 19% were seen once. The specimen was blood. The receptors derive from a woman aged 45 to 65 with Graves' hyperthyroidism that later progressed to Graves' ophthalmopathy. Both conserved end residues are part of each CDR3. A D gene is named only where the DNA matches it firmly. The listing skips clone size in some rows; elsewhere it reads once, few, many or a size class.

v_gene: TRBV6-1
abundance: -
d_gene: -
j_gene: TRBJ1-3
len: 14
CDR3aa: CASSERVPGNTIYF
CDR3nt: TGTGCCAGCAGTGAACGTGTTCCTGGAAACACCATATATTTT

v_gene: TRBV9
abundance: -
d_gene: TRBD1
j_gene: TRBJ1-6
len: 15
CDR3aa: CASSVTGTDNSPLHF
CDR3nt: TGTGCCAGCAGCGTCACCGGGACAGATAATTCGCCCCTCCACTTT

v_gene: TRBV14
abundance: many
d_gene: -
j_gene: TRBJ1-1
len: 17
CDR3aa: CASSQFLAGARRTEAFF
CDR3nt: TGTGCCAGCAGCCAATTCTTGGCAGGGGCGCGACGGACTGAAGCTTTCTTT

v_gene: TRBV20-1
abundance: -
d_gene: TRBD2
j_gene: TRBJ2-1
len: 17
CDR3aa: CSARRTSGESSYNEQFF
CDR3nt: TGCAGTGCTAGACGGACTAGCGGGGAGAGCTCCTACAATGAGCAGTTCTTC

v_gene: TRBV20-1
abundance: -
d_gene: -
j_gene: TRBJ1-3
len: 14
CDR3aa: CSAEPYRGGNTIYF
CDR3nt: TGCAGTGCTGAGCCCTACCGGGGGGGAAACACCATATATTTT

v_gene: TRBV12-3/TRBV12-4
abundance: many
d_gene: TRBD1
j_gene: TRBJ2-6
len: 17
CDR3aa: CASVTQGARSGANVLTF
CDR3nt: TGTGCCAGCGTTACACAGGGGGCGAGGTCTGGGGCCAACGTCCTGACTTTC

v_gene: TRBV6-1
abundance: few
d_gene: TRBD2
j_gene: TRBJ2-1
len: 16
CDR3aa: CASRQTSGGIYNEQFF
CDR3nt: TGTGCCAGCAGGCAGACTAGCGGGGGAATCTACAATGAGCAGTTCTTC

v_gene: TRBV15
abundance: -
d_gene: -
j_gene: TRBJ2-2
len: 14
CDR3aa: CATSRSIQTGELFF
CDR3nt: TGTGCCACCAGCAGATCGATACAAACCGGGGAGCTGTTTTTT

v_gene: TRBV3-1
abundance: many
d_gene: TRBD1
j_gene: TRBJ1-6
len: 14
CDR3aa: CASSRRGLNSPLHF
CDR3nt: TGTGCCAGCAGCCGCAGGGGGCTGAATTCACCCCTCCACTTT

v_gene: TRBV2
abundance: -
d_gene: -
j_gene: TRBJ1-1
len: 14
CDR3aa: CASSERAVNTEAFF
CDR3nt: TGTGCCAGCAGTGAACGGGCGGTGAACACTGAAGCTTTCTTT

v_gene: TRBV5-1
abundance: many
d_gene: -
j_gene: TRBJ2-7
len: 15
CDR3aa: CASSLALGASYEQYF
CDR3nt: TGCGCCAGCAGCTTGGCCCTTGGAGCCTCCTACGAGCAGTACTTC

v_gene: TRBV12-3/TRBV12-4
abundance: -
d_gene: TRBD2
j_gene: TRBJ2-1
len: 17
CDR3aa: CASSLGLGLAGGDEQFF
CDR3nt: TGTGCCAGCAGTTTAGGTCTGGGCCTAGCGGGGGGCGATGAGCAGTTCTTC

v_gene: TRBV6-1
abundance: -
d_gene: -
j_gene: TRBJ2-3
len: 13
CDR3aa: CASSISYTDTQYF
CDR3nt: TGTGCCAGCAGTATCTCCTACACAGATACGCAGTATTTT

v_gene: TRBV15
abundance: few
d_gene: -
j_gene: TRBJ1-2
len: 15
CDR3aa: CATSSYRDPTYGYSF
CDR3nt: TGTGCCACCAGCAGTTACAGGGACCCAACCTATGGCTACTCCTTC

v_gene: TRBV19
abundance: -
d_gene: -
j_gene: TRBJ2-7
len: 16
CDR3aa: CASSKTGTPRSYEQYF
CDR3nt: TGTGCCAGTAGTAAAACCGGGACGCCACGTTCCTACGAGCAGTACTTC

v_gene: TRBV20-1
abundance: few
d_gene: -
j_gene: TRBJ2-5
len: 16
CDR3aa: CSAREGGRGGQETQYF
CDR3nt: TGCAGTGCTAGAGAAGGGGGCAGGGGGGGACAAGAGACCCAGTACTTC

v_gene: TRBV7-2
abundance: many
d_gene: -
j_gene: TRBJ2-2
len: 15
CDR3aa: CASRETATNTGELFF
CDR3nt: TGTGCCAGCAGAGAGACAGCTACGAACACCGGGGAGCTGTTTTTT

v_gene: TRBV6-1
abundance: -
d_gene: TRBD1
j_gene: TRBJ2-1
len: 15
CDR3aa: CASRRTGAPYNEQFF
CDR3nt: TGTGCCAGCAGACGGACAGGGGCCCCCTACAATGAGCAGTTCTTC

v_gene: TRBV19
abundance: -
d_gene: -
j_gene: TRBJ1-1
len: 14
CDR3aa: CASTYGTGNTEAFF
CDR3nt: TGTGCCAGTACCTATGGGACGGGGAACACTGAAGCTTTCTTT

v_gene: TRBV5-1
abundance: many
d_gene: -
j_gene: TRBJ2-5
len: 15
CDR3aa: CASSLDGGADGTQYF
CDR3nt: TGCGCCAGCAGCTTGGACGGGGGCGCAGATGGGACCCAGTACTTC

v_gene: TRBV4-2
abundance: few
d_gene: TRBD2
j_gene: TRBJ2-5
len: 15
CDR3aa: CASRTGLAAQETQYF
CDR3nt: TGTGCCAGCCGAACAGGACTAGCGGCACAAGAGACCCAGTACTTC

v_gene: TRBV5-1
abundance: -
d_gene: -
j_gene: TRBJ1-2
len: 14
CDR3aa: CASSPSSASGGYTF
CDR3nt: TGCGCCAGCAGCCCGTCCTCGGCGTCTGGGGGCTACACCTTC

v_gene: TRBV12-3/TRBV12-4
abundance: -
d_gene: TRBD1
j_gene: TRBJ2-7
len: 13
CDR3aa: CASSSQGNYEQYF
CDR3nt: TGTGCCAGCAGTTCACAGGGGAACTACGAGCAGTACTTC

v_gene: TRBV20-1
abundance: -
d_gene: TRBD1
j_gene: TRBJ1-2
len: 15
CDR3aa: CSASPQGGLHYGYTF
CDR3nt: TGCAGTGCTAGTCCACAGGGGGGGTTGCACTATGGCTACACCTTC

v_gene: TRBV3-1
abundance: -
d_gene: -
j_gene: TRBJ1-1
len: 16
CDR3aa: CASSRRGTSRNTEAFF
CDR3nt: TGTGCCAGCAGCCGCCGTGGGACTTCCCGGAACACTGAAGCTTTCTTT

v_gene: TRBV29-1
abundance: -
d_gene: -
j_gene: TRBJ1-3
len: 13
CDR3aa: CSVVGYSGNTIYF
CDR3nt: TGCAGCGTTGTGGGATACTCTGGAAACACCATATATTTT

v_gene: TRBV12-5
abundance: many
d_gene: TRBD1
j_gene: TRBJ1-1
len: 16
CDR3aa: CASGWITTGSNTEAFF
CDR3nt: TGTGCTAGTGGTTGGATTACGACAGGGTCGAACACTGAAGCTTTCTTT

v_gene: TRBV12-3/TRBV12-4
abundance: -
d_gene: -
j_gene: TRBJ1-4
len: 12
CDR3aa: CASREWDEKLFF
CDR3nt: TGTGCCAGCAGGGAGTGGGATGAAAAACTGTTTTTT

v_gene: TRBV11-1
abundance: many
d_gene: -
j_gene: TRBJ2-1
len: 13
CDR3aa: CASERSSYNEQFF
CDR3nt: TGTGCCAGCGAGCGAAGCTCCTACAATGAGCAGTTCTTC

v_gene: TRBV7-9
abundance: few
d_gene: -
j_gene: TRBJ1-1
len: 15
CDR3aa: CASSLSTRKNTEAFF
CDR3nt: TGTGCCAGCAGCCTATCCACCAGGAAGAACACTGAAGCTTTCTTT

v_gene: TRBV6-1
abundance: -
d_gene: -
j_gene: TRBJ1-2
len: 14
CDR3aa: CASKRGADYYGYTF
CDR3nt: TGTGCCAGCAAAAGGGGAGCGGATTACTATGGCTACACCTTC

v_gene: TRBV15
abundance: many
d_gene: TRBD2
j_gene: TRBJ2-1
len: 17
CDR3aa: CATSRDRLSGGAHEQFF
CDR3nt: TGTGCCACCAGCAGAGATAGGCTAAGCGGGGGGGCACATGAGCAGTTCTTC

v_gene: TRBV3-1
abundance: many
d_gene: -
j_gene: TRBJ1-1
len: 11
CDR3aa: CASSQEGEAFF
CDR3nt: TGTGCCAGCAGCCAAGAGGGTGAAGCTTTCTTT

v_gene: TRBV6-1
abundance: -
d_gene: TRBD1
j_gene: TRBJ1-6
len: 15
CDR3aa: CASSNRGGNNSPLHF
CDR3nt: TGTGCCAGCAGCAACAGGGGCGGTAATAATTCACCCCTCCACTTT

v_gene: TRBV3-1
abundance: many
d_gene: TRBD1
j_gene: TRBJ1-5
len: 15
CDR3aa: CASSYGTDSNQPQHF
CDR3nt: TGTGCCAGCAGCTACGGGACAGATAGCAATCAGCCCCAGCATTTT

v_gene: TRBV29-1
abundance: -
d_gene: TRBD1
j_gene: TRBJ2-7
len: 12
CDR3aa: CSVGQGFDEQYF
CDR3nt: TGCAGCGTTGGACAGGGCTTCGACGAGCAGTACTTC

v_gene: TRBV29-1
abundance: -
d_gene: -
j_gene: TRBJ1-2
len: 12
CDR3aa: CSVDAGKAGYTF
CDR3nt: TGCAGCGTTGATGCGGGGAAGGCGGGCTACACCTTC

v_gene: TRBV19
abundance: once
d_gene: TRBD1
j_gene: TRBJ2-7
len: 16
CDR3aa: CASSIRVGQGTYEQYF
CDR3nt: TGTGCCAGTAGTATACGGGTGGGACAGGGGACTTACGAGCAGTACTTC